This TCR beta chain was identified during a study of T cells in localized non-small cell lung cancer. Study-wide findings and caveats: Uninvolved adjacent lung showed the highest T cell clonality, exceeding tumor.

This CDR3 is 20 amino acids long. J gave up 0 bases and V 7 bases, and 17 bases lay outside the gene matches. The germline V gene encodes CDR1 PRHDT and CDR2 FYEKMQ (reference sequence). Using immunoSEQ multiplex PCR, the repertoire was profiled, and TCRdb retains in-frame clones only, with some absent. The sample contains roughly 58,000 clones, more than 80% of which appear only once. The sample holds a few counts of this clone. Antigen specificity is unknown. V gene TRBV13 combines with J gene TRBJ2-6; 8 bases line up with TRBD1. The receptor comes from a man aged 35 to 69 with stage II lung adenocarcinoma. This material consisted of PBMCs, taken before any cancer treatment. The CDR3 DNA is TGTGCCAGCATGGAGGTACCCACGGGACAGGCGAGCTCTGGGGCCAACGTCCTGACTTTC. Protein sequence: CASMEVPTGQASSGANVLTF.